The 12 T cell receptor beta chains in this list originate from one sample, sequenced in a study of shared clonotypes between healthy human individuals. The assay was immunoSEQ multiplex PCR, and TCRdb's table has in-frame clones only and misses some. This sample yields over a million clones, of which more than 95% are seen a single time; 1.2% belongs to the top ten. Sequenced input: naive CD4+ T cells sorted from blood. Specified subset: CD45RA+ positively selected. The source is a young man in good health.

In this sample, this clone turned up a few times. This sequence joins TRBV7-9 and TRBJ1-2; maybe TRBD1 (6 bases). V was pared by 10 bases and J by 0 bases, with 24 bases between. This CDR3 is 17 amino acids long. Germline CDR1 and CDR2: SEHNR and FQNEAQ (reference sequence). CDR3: CATISPKRDRTNYGYTF. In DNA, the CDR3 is TGTGCCACCATCTCCCCTAAACGCGACAGGACTAACTATGGCTACACCTTC.

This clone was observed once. CDR3 nucleotides: TGTGCCAGCAGCCAAGGTGGCAGGGGGTCCTATGGCTACACCTTC. Protein product: CASSQGGRGSYGYTF. J is TRBJ1-2 and V is TRBV14; 7 nucleotides align to TRBD1. Trimming at V came to 1 base and at J to 4 bases, leaving 6 bases not matched to a gene. Germline V CDR1 and CDR2: SGHDN, FVKESK. The CDR3 runs 15 residues. Full variable domain (remainder filled in from reference TRBV14 and TRBJ1-2): EAGVTQFPSHSVIEKGQTVTLRCDPISGHDNLYWYRRVMGKEIKFLLHFVKESKQDESGMPNNRFLAERTGGTYSTLKVQPAELEDSGVYFCASSQGGRGSYGYTFGSGTRLTVV.

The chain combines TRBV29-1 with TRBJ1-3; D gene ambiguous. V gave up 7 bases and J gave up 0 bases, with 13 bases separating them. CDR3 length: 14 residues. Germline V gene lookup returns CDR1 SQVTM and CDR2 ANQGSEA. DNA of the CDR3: TGCAGCGCCACTGTGGCCGGCTCTGGAAACACCATATATTTT. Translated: CSATVAGSGNTIYF.

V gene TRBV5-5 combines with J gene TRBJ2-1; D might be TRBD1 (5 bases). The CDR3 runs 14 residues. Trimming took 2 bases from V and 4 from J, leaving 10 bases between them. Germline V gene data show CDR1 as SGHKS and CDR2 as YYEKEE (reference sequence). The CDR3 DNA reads TGTGCCAGCAGCTTTGGGGCAGTATACAATGAGCAGTTCTTC. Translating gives CASSFGAVYNEQFF.

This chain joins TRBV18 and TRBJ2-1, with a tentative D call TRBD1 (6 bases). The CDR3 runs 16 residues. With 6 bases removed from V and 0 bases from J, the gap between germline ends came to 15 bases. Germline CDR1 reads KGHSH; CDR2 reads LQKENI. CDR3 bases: TGTGCCAGCTCCCCCAAGACAGGCGTCTCCTACAATGAGCAGTTCTTC. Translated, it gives CASSPKTGVSYNEQFF.

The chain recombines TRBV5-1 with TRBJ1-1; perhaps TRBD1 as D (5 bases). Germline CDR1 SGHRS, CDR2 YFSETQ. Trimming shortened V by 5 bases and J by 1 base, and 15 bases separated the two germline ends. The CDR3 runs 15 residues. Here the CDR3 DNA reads TGCGCCAGCAGTTCGAGAGGGACGGCGAACACTGAAGCTTTCTTT. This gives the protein CASSSRGTANTEAFF.

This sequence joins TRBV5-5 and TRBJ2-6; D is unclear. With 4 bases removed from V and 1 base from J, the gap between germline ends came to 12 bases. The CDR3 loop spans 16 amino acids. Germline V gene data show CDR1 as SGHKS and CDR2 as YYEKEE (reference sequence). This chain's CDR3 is CASSLPRLSGANVLTF. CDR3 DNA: TGTGCCAGCAGCCTCCCACGGCTATCTGGGGCCAACGTCCTGACTTTC.

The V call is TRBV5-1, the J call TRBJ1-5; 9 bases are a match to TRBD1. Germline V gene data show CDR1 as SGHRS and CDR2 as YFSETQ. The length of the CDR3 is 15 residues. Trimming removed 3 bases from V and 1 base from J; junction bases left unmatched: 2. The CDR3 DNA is TGCGCCAGCAGCTGGGGACAGGGAAGCAATCAGCCCCAGCATTTT. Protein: CASSWGQGSNQPQHF.

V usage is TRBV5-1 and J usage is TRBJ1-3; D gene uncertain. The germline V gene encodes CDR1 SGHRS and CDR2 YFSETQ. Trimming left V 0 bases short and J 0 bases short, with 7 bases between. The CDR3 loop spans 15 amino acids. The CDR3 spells CASSLDPYSGNTIYF. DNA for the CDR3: TGCGCCAGCAGCTTGGACCCCTACTCTGGAAACACCATATATTTT.

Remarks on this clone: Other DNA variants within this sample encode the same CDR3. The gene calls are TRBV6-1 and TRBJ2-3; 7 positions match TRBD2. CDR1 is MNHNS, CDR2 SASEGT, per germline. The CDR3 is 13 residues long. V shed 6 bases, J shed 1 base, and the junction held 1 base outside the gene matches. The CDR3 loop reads CASRAGGTDTQYF. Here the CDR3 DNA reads TGTGCCAGCAGGGCGGGAGGCACAGATACGCAGTATTTT.

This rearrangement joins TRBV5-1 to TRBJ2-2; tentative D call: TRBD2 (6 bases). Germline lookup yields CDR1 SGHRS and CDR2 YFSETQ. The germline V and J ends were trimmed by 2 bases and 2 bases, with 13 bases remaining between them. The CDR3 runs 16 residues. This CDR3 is CASSFSPGVNTGELFF. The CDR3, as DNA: TGCGCCAGCAGCTTTTCCCCGGGAGTTAACACCGGGGAGCTGTTTTTT.

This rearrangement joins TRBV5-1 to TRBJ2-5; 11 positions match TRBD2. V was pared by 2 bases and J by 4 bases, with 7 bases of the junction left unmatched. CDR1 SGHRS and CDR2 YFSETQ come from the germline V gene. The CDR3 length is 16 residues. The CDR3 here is CASSFTGLAVGETQYF. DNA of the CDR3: TGCGCCAGCAGCTTTACGGGACTAGCGGTGGGAGAGACCCAGTACTTC.